This is a list of T cell receptor beta chains from one sample in a study of shared clonotypes between healthy human individuals. Profiling relied on immunoSEQ multiplex PCR, and the TCRdb table lists in-frame clones only, not all of them. The table has 950,000 to 1,200,000 clones, 60% to 80% seen once. The sample consisted of memory CD4+ T cells from PBMCs. The origin of the receptors is a man younger than 30 in good health. Some clones in this sample may be carry-over from other donors' samples. Each CDR3 is given with its conserved first and last residue. The order of the fields is J gene, clone size, V gene, D gene, CDR3 protein, CDR3 DNA. The D gene is left open where the match is weak. The size field is filled for only some rows; it gives once, few, many or a size class.

J: TRBJ2-3
size: .
V: TRBV7-3
D: TRBD2
CDR3: CASSRTSGNTDTQYF
DNA: TGTGCCAGCAGCCGTACTAGCGGAAACACAGATACGCAGTATTTT

J: TRBJ1-2
size: .
V: TRBV28
D: TRBD1
CDR3: CASSPPFGGTGLIYGYTF
DNA: TGTGCCAGCAGTCCACCTTTTGGTGGGACAGGGCTGATCTATGGCTACACCTTC

J: TRBJ1-5
size: .
V: TRBV7-2
D: .
CDR3: CASSLGKGPQHF
DNA: TGTGCCAGCAGCTTAGGTAAAGGGCCCCAGCATTTT

J: TRBJ1-2
size: .
V: TRBV28
D: .
CDR3: CASSGQYGYTF
DNA: TGTGCCAGCAGTGGGCAGTATGGCTACACCTTC

J: TRBJ2-1
size: .
V: TRBV30
D: TRBD1
CDR3: CAWSDPTGLSYNEQFF
DNA: TGTGCCTGGAGTGACCCGACAGGGTTGAGTTACAATGAGCAGTTCTTC

J: TRBJ2-1
size: .
V: TRBV5-4
D: TRBD2
CDR3: CASTNRGRPGTSGVDEQFF
DNA: TGTGCCAGCACCAATAGGGGACGGCCCGGGACTAGCGGGGTGGATGAGCAGTTCTTC

J: TRBJ2-1
size: .
V: TRBV5-1
D: TRBD2
CDR3: CASRLALNEQFF
DNA: TGCGCCAGCCGACTAGCATTGAATGAGCAGTTCTTC

J: TRBJ2-7
size: .
V: TRBV6-5
D: .
CDR3: CASSYKTPAYEQYF
DNA: TGTGCCAGCAGTTATAAGACACCTGCCTACGAGCAGTACTTC

J: TRBJ2-2
size: .
V: TRBV7-9
D: TRBD2
CDR3: CASLITSGEANTGELFF
DNA: TGTGCCAGCCTCATCACTAGCGGAGAAGCGAACACCGGGGAGCTGTTTTTT

J: TRBJ2-7
size: .
V: TRBV10-3
D: .
CDR3: CAISGGQGGSYEQYF
DNA: TGTGCCATCAGTGGAGGGCAGGGCGGCTCCTACGAGCAGTACTTC

J: TRBJ2-5
size: once
V: TRBV5-1
D: TRBD1
CDR3: CASSASDRAEETQYF
DNA: TGCGCCAGCAGCGCCTCGGACAGGGCTGAGGAGACCCAGTACTTC

J: TRBJ1-3
size: .
V: TRBV30
D: .
CDR3: CAWSGSGGNTIYF
DNA: TGTGCCTGGAGTGGGTCGGGAGGAAACACCATATATTTT

J: TRBJ2-1
size: .
V: TRBV29-1
D: .
CDR3: CSVGDYNEQFF
DNA: TGCAGCGTCGGGGACTACAATGAGCAGTTCTTC

J: TRBJ2-5
size: .
V: TRBV18
D: TRBD2
CDR3: CASSLAGNQETQYF
DNA: TGTGCCAGCTCACTAGCGGGGAACCAAGAGACCCAGTACTTC

J: TRBJ1-1
size: .
V: TRBV7-8
D: TRBD1
CDR3: CASSLRDRDTEAFF
DNA: TGTGCCAGCAGCTTAAGAGACAGGGACACTGAAGCTTTCTTT

J: TRBJ1-3
size: .
V: TRBV5-4
D: .
CDR3: CASSLAGSGNTIYF
DNA: TGTGCCAGCAGCTTGGCGGGGTCTGGAAACACCATATATTTT

J: TRBJ2-7
size: .
V: TRBV30
D: .
CDR3: CAWSVQRQEQYF
DNA: TGTGCCTGGAGTGTACAGAGGCAAGAGCAGTACTTC

J: TRBJ2-5
size: .
V: TRBV7-2
D: .
CDR3: CASSLRRSQETQYF
DNA: TGTGCCAGCAGCTTGAGGCGGAGCCAAGAGACCCAGTACTTC

J: TRBJ2-1
size: .
V: TRBV15
D: .
CDR3: CATSRRLGEMNEQFF
DNA: TGTGCCACCAGCAGAAGATTAGGGGAGATGAATGAGCAGTTCTTC

J: TRBJ1-4
size: .
V: TRBV7-2
D: TRBD1
CDR3: CASSLNPGQQNEKLFF
DNA: TGTGCCAGCAGCTTGAATCCGGGACAGCAAAATGAAAAACTGTTTTTT

J: TRBJ2-3
size: once
V: TRBV7-3
D: .
CDR3: CASSRDSSDTQYF
DNA: TGTGCCAGCAGCCGTGACAGTTCAGATACGCAGTATTTT

J: TRBJ2-5
size: many
V: TRBV5-5
D: TRBD2
CDR3: CASSFSRLAGVRETQYF
DNA: TGTGCCAGCAGCTTTTCACGACTAGCGGGAGTGCGAGAGACCCAGTACTTC

J: TRBJ2-7
size: .
V: TRBV18
D: TRBD2
CDR3: CASSPNAAGVDEQYF
DNA: TGTGCCAGCTCACCCAACGCAGCGGGAGTTGACGAGCAGTACTTC

J: TRBJ2-5
size: .
V: TRBV5-5
D: TRBD1
CDR3: CASSVTGSETQYF
DNA: TGTGCCAGCAGCGTGACAGGGTCGGAGACCCAGTACTTC

J: TRBJ1-4
size: few
V: TRBV27
D: .
CDR3: CASSPRGGLREKLFF
DNA: TGTGCCAGCAGTCCCCGGGGGGGGTTGCGAGAAAAACTGTTTTTT

J: TRBJ2-1
size: .
V: TRBV11-2
D: .
CDR3: CASSLLIGEQFF
DNA: TGTGCCAGCAGTCTTTTGATCGGGGAGCAGTTCTTC

J: TRBJ1-2
size: .
V: TRBV28
D: .
CDR3: CASSRRNYGYTF
DNA: TGTGCCAGCAGTCGCCGAAACTATGGCTACACCTTC

J: TRBJ2-1
size: once
V: TRBV5-4
D: .
CDR3: CASIHEQFF
DNA: TGTGCCAGCATCCATGAGCAGTTCTTC

J: TRBJ2-5
size: .
V: TRBV10-2
D: .
CDR3: CASSESTQGETQYF
DNA: TGCGCCAGCAGTGAGTCGACTCAGGGAGAGACCCAGTACTTC

J: TRBJ1-1
size: .
V: TRBV7-8
D: .
CDR3: CASSLQDARTEAFF
DNA: TGTGCCAGCAGCCTACAGGACGCTAGGACTGAAGCTTTCTTT

J: TRBJ2-5
size: .
V: TRBV18
D: .
CDR3: CASSPPGSEETQYF
DNA: TGTGCCAGCTCACCACCAGGGAGTGAAGAGACCCAGTACTTC

J: TRBJ2-7
size: .
V: TRBV6-5
D: .
CDR3: CASSYGFEQYF
DNA: TGTGCCAGCAGTTATGGTTTTGAGCAGTACTTC

J: TRBJ2-5
size: .
V: TRBV29-1
D: .
CDR3: CSVVSSVVLGLGAETQYF
DNA: TGCAGCGTTGTCAGTTCTGTGGTTTTGGGGCTTGGGGCAGAGACCCAGTACTTC

J: TRBJ2-7
size: .
V: TRBV28
D: .
CDR3: CASSQPPGEQYF
DNA: TGTGCCAGCAGCCAGCCCCCTGGGGAGCAGTACTTC

J: TRBJ2-5
size: once
V: TRBV5-6
D: .
CDR3: CASSQPTRQSRGETQYF
DNA: TGTGCCAGCAGCCAACCGACCAGACAGTCCAGGGGAGAGACCCAGTACTTC

J: TRBJ1-1
size: few
V: TRBV29-1
D: TRBD1
CDR3: CSVEGYRGAEAFF
DNA: TGCAGCGTTGAAGGGTACAGGGGGGCTGAAGCTTTCTTT

J: TRBJ2-2
size: .
V: TRBV6-6
D: .
CDR3: CASMENTGELFF
DNA: TGTGCCAGCATGGAGAACACCGGGGAGCTGTTTTTT

J: TRBJ2-1
size: .
V: TRBV28
D: TRBD2
CDR3: CASNLQTSGTGEQFF
DNA: TGTGCCAGCAACCTACAGACTAGCGGGACTGGCGAGCAGTTCTTC

J: TRBJ2-6
size: few
V: TRBV11-2
D: .
CDR3: CASASGTQGLSGANVLTF
DNA: TGTGCCAGCGCATCAGGTACCCAGGGGCTCTCAGGGGCCAACGTCCTGACTTTC

J: TRBJ2-2
size: .
V: TRBV19
D: TRBD2
CDR3: CAIGTRGSGELFF
DNA: TGTGCCATCGGGACTAGAGGTTCCGGGGAGCTGTTTTTT

J: TRBJ2-7
size: .
V: TRBV6-1
D: .
CDR3: CASITPGLTYEQYF
DNA: TGTGCCAGCATAACACCGGGACTCACGTACGAGCAGTACTTC

J: TRBJ2-2
size: few
V: TRBV7-2
D: .
CDR3: CASSPTRDTGELFF
DNA: TGTGCCAGCAGCCCGACCCGTGATACCGGGGAGCTGTTTTTT

J: TRBJ2-3
size: .
V: TRBV10-1
D: .
CDR3: CASSDVGSSPNF
DNA: TGCGCCAGCAGTGATGTTGGTTCTAGCCCAAATTTT

J: TRBJ2-2
size: .
V: TRBV7-3
D: TRBD1
CDR3: CASSNQDSGQGIVGELFF
DNA: TGTGCCAGCAGCAACCAAGATTCGGGACAGGGAATAGTCGGGGAGCTGTTTTTT

J: TRBJ2-5
size: .
V: TRBV28
D: TRBD1
CDR3: CASSFQQGETQYF
DNA: TGTGCCAGCAGTTTCCAACAGGGGGAGACCCAGTACTTC

J: TRBJ1-2
size: .
V: TRBV28
D: .
CDR3: CASSSRTVNYGYTF
DNA: TGTGCCAGCAGTTCCCGGACAGTCAACTATGGCTACACCTTC

J: TRBJ1-3
size: .
V: TRBV6-6
D: TRBD1
CDR3: CASSPTGTTGNTIYF
DNA: TGTGCCAGCAGTCCGACAGGGACTACTGGAAACACCATATATTTT

J: TRBJ2-7
size: once
V: TRBV27
D: .
CDR3: CASRYSQGTFYEQYF
DNA: TGTGCCAGCAGATACTCACAGGGAACGTTCTACGAGCAGTACTTC

J: TRBJ2-7
size: .
V: TRBV7-7
D: TRBD2
CDR3: CASSLSGRENEQYF
DNA: TGTGCCAGCAGCCTTAGCGGGAGAGAGAACGAGCAGTACTTC

J: TRBJ1-3
size: .
V: TRBV28
D: TRBD1
CDR3: CATSDRDGNTIYF
DNA: TGTGCCACCTCGGACAGGGATGGAAACACCATATATTTT

J: TRBJ1-4
size: .
V: TRBV28
D: TRBD1
CDR3: CAINTGGGYEKLFF
DNA: TGTGCCATCAACACAGGGGGTGGTTATGAAAAACTGTTTTTT

J: TRBJ2-3
size: .
V: TRBV7-6
D: .
CDR3: CASSSNRVGGDTQYF
DNA: TGTGCCAGCAGCTCAAACAGGGTGGGGGGAGATACGCAGTATTTT

J: TRBJ2-2
size: few
V: TRBV28
D: TRBD2
CDR3: CASSLGTSGRAGTGELFF
DNA: TGTGCCAGCAGTTTGGGGACTAGCGGGAGGGCCGGCACCGGGGAGCTGTTTTTT